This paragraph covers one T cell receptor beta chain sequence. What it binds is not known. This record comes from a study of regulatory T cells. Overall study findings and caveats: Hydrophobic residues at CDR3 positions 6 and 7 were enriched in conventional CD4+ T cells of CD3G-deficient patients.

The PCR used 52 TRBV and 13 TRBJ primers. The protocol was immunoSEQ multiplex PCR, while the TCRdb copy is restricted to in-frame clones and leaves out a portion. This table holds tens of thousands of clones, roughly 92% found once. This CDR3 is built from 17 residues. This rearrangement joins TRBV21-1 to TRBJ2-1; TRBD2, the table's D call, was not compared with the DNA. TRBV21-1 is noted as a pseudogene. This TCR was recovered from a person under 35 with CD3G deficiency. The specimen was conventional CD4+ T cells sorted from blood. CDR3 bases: TGTGCCAGCAGCGGGGGGCCCGGGACTAGCAACGCAAGTGAGCAGTTCTTC. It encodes CASSGGPGTSNASEQFF.